Presented here are 23 T cell receptor beta chains from one specimen sequenced in a study of human T cells and chemical hapten exposure. MiXCR, applied by TCRdb to the RACE reads, yields one record per CDR3 protein. The data show about 120,000 distinct CDR3 sequences, less than 15% seen once. Regarding time point: pre-sensitization, week 0. The treatment: therapeutic diphenylcyclopropenone sensitization with weekly scalp DPC. Material: whole blood, obtained in connection with sensitization to the hapten diphenylcyclopropenone (DPC). Source of these receptors: a young woman with alopecia areata. Some clones in this sample may be carry-over from other donors' samples.

This clonotype came up a few times. This chain joins TRBV29-1 and TRBJ1-3; TRBD1 might be the D (6 bases). The CDR3 is made up of 12 amino acids. Germline loops: CDR1 SQVTM, CDR2 ANQGSEA. Trimming shortened V by 6 bases and J by 3 bases, and 9 bases separated the two germline ends. The CDR3 DNA sequence: TGCAGCGTGAGGGACATTGGAAACACCATATATTTT. Its translation: CSVRDIGNTIYF.

V is TRBV4-1 and J is TRBJ1-6; D is perhaps TRBD1 (6 bases). The CDR3 sequence is 18 residues long. The V and J ends lost 1 base and 9 bases respectively, with 22 bases between them. Germline V gives CDR1 MGHRA, CDR2 YSYEKL. The CDR3 spells CASSQGRRGPLGGSPLHF. The CDR3 DNA is TGCGCCAGCAGCCAAGGTCGCAGGGGTCCTCTCGGGGGTTCACCCCTCCACTTT.

This clonotype was counted only a few times. This rearrangement joins TRBV20-1 to TRBJ1-3; no firm D call. V lost 1 base and J lost 4, with 11 bases in between. The CDR3 has 14 residues. Germline CDR1 DFQATT, CDR2 SNEGSKA (reference sequence). The CDR3 protein is CSARGQAVGNTIYF. The CDR3 coding sequence is TGCAGTGCTAGAGGGCAGGCGGTAGGAAACACCATATATTTT.

V is TRBV12-3 or TRBV12-4 and J is TRBJ2-1, with 10 bases matching TRBD2. The junction had 4 bases not matched to a gene; V was cut back by 3 bases and J by 5 bases. CDR3 length: 15 residues. The CDR3 nucleotides are TGTGCCAGCAGTTTTCTAGCGGGGGCGAACAATGAGCAGTTCTTC. Its translation: CASSFLAGANNEQFF.

This clonotype has just one count. V gene TRBV25-1 combines with J gene TRBJ1-5; D gene ambiguous. CDR1 is MGHDK, CDR2 SYGVNS, per germline. Trimming took off 3 bases at V and 1 base at J, with 7 bases between the two ends. This CDR3 region has 14 residues. The CDR3 reads CASSDWRSNQPQHF. Here the CDR3 DNA reads TGTGCCAGCAGTGATTGGAGGAGCAATCAGCCCCAGCATTTT.

This rearrangement joins TRBV13 to TRBJ2-7; TRBD1 matches 8 bases. Per the germline V gene, CDR1 is PRHDT and CDR2 is FYEKMQ (reference sequence). Unmatched junction bases numbered 9, after V lost 5 bases and J lost 0 bases. This CDR3 spans 16 amino acids. The CDR3 region has the DNA TGTGCCAGCAGCACAGCAGGGGGCAGAAGCTCCTACGAGCAGTACTTC. Its translation is CASSTAGGRSSYEQYF.

This clonotype was recorded a few times. The rearrangement uses TRBV5-8 and TRBJ2-1, with D unresolved. Germline CDR1 and CDR2: SGHTS and YDEGEE. The V gene lost 4 bases and the J gene lost 4 bases, with 12 bases spanning the gap. The CDR3 runs to 14 residues. Here the CDR3 reads CASSDGLGYNEQFF. The CDR3 coding sequence is TGTGCCAGCAGCGATGGGTTGGGTTACAATGAGCAGTTCTTC.

This clonotype has a count of ten or more. This chain uses TRBV3-1 with TRBJ1-1; no clear D gene. CDR1 is LGHDT and CDR2 is YNNKEL in the germline V gene (reference sequence). Deletions cut 1 base from V and 3 bases from J, with 18 bases between. The CDR3 loop spans 17 amino acids. The CDR3 DNA is TGTGCCAGCAGCCAAGTTTTCTCTAGGACCGAGGACACTGAAGCTTTCTTT. This encodes CASSQVFSRTEDTEAFF.

The genes are TRBV3-1 and TRBJ2-7, with D possibly matching TRBD2 (5 bases). The V gene's germline CDR1 is LGHDT and CDR2 YNNKEL (reference sequence). V lost 6 bases and J lost 1, with 13 bases in between. The CDR3 length is 14 residues. The DNA for the CDR3 is TGTGCCAGCAGAGGACGGACTGCTTCCTACGAGCAGTACTTC. Translating it yields CASRGRTASYEQYF.

This clonotype has at least ten counts. The chain employs TRBV7-9 and TRBJ1-4, with TRBD1 matching over 10 bases. After removal of 6 bases from V and 8 bases from J, the junction contained 9 bases not matched to a gene. The germline V gene encodes CDR1 SEHNR and CDR2 FQNEAQ (reference sequence). The CDR3 runs to 15 residues. This chain's CDR3 is CASRPQGTGEEKLFF. In DNA form, the CDR3 reads TGTGCCAGCAGACCCCAAGGGACAGGGGAAGAAAAACTGTTTTTT.

A few counts support this clonotype. The chain recombines TRBV7-6 with TRBJ2-5, with 12 bases identical to TRBD2. CDR3 size: 16 residues. Per germline, CDR1 SGHVS and CDR2 FNYEAQ. V lost 4 bases to trimming and J lost 1 base; unmatched junction nucleotides: 4. CDR3 bases: TGTGCCAGCAGCTCGGGACTAGCGGGCTCCCAAGAGACCCAGTACTTC. It specifies CASSSGLAGSQETQYF.

This clonotype was observed a handful of times. The rearrangement uses TRBV6-2 or TRBV6-3 and TRBJ2-5; D unresolved. This CDR3 comprises 13 residues. The V end was cut by 6 bases, the J end by 2 bases, with 10 bases between. Germline V gene sequence: CDR1 MNHEY, CDR2 SVGEGT. The CDR3 DNA reads TGTGCCAGCAGGTCAATAGTACAAGAGACCCAGTACTTC. This sequence encodes CASRSIVQETQYF.

This clonotype was picked up a small number of times. The chain combines TRBV2 with TRBJ2-1, with a weak D call TRBD2 (6 bases). V gave up 7 bases and J gave up 15 bases, with 16 bases separating them. CDR3 length: 11 amino acids. CDR1 and CDR2 from the germline V gene are SNHLY and FYNNEI. As DNA, the CDR3 is TGTGCCAGCACAGACCCTGGACTATGGTTCTTC. The encoded protein is CASTDPGLWFF.

The chain links TRBV20-1 to TRBJ1-5; D is unresolved. V lost 0 bases to trimming and J lost 7 bases, with 10 bases between them. Germline V gives CDR1 DFQATT, CDR2 SNEGSKA (reference sequence). This CDR3 contains 13 residues. CDR3 protein: CSAREAGWQPQHF. CDR3 nucleotide sequence: TGCAGTGCTAGAGAAGCTGGCTGGCAGCCCCAGCATTTT.

This chain links TRBV6-2 or TRBV6-3 with TRBJ1-5; D is possibly TRBD1 (6 bases). This CDR3 is built from 16 residues. V shed 2 bases and J shed 4 bases, with 15 bases lying between them. Germline values: CDR1 MNHEY, CDR2 SVGEGT. CDR3 DNA sequence: TGTGCCAGCAGTTACCGCGGTTTTCAGGGGAATCAGCCCCAGCATTTT. Translation: CASSYRGFQGNQPQHF.

This clonotype was seen only a few times. This sequence joins TRBV30 and TRBJ2-1; D remains ambiguous. CDR3 length: 13 residues. Trimming shortened V by 4 bases and J by 2 bases, and 9 bases separated the two germline ends. The V gene's germline CDR1 is GTSNPN and CDR2 SVGIG (reference sequence). The CDR3 protein is CAWTPGTYNEQFF. In DNA, the CDR3 is TGTGCCTGGACCCCCGGCACCTACAATGAGCAGTTCTTC.

In this sample, this clonotype turned up many times. This sequence joins TRBV9 and TRBJ1-6; D is ambiguous. The CDR3 sequence is 15 residues long. V was pared by 0 bases and J by 14 bases, with 18 bases between. From germline, CDR1 is SGDLS and CDR2 YYNGEE. In DNA, the CDR3 is TGTGCCAGCAGCGTAGTCCCCTCGTCCCTCGCGGCCCTCCACTTT. Translation gives CASSVVPSSLAALHF.

In its sample, this clonotype was seen a few times. The V and J genes are TRBV6-2 or TRBV6-3 and TRBJ2-1; D is unclear. The V end lost 4 bases, the J end lost 9 bases, and 16 bases lay between the germline ends. Germline CDR1 reads MNHEY; CDR2 reads SVGEGT. The CDR3 runs to 14 residues. The CDR3 region is CASSSPTRKAEQFF. The CDR3, as DNA: TGTGCCAGCAGTTCTCCGACGAGGAAGGCTGAGCAGTTCTTC.

On this clonotype itself: This may stem from a read error, because a much larger clone lies one nucleotide away. V is TRBV18 and J is TRBJ1-1, with D perhaps matching TRBD1 (6 bases). The germline V gene encodes CDR1 KGHSH and CDR2 LQKENI. The germline V and J ends were trimmed by 6 bases and 0 bases, with 14 bases remaining between them. This CDR3 comprises 15 residues. The CDR3 sequence: CASSVDSMMNTEAFF. In DNA form, the CDR3 reads TGTGCCAGCTCGGTGGACAGCATGATGAACACTGAAGCTTTCTTT.

The genes are TRBV27 and TRBJ2-3; D gene unclear. Germline V gene sequence: CDR1 MNHEY, CDR2 SMNVEV (reference sequence). The CDR3 is 15 residues long. V lost 3 bases, J lost 4 bases, and 14 bases lay in between. The CDR3 here is CASSFMAPWADTQYF. The CDR3 coding sequence is TGTGCCAGCAGTTTTATGGCCCCCTGGGCAGATACGCAGTATTTT.

This clonotype was observed a handful of times. J is TRBJ2-7 and V is TRBV5-6; D possibly corresponds to TRBD2 (5 bases). The CDR3 length is 15 residues. Germline V gene data show CDR1 as SGHDT and CDR2 as YYEEEE. The V gene lost 3 bases and the J gene lost 0 bases, with 13 bases spanning the gap. CDR3 protein: CASSSGPGSSYEQYF. The CDR3 nucleotides read TGTGCCAGCAGCTCAGGACCGGGAAGCTCCTACGAGCAGTACTTC.

This clonotype was seen once. This sequence may be a read error, since a much larger clone differs from it by one base. The chain uses TRBV2 and TRBJ2-1, with D tentatively TRBD2 (6 bases). Germline lookup yields CDR1 SNHLY and CDR2 FYNNEI. The V and J ends lost 11 bases and 0 bases respectively, with 17 bases between them. CDR3 length: 15 residues. CDR3 sequence reads: CASPRRESSYNEQFF. The CDR3 nucleotides are TGTGCCTCCCCCCGGAGGGAGAGCTCCTACAATGAGCAGTTCTTC.

V and J are TRBV28 and TRBJ1-2; tentatively, D is TRBD1 (5 bases). Per germline, CDR1 MDHEN and CDR2 SYDVKM. Trimming left V 7 bases short and J 5 bases short, with 8 bases between. This CDR3 is 11 amino acids long. CDR3 amino acids: CASKTAYGYTF. The CDR3 DNA follows: TGTGCCAGCAAGACAGCTTATGGCTACACCTTC.